The rows below give T cell receptor beta chains drawn from one sample of a study of T cells in Graves' hyperthyroidism and ophthalmopathy. TCRdb independently ran MiXCR on the multiplex PCR reads; one entry per CDR3 protein. The profile covers around 500,000 distinct CDR3 sequences, with around 15% appearing a single time and around 14% taken by the ten largest. The specimen sequenced was blood. These receptors were obtained from a woman aged 40 to 50 with Graves' hyperthyroidism. Each CDR3 is given with its conserved first and last residue. The D gene is left open where the match is weak. Where a row states a size, it is once, few, many or the class of an expanded clone; other rows omit it.

TRBV7-2	many	TRBJ2-1	TRBD1	14	CASSFAGGSGEQFF	TGTGCCAGCAGCTTTGCAGGGGGCTCTGGTGAGCAGTTCTTC
TRBV28	once	TRBJ2-5	.	12	CASSGYSETQYF	TGTGCCAGCAGTGGCTACAGTGAGACCCAGTACTTC
TRBV20-1	few	TRBJ2-1	TRBD2	18	CSASWGTSGKNSYNEQFF	TGCAGTGCTAGTTGGGGGACTAGCGGGAAGAATTCCTACAATGAGCAGTTCTTC
TRBV29-1	few	TRBJ2-3	.	14	CSVVVRGETDTQYF	TGCAGCGTTGTTGTCCGGGGAGAGACAGATACGCAGTATTTT
TRBV10-3	.	TRBJ2-2	.	17	CAVRGGTLNSLAGELFF	TGTGCCGTCCGCGGCGGGACACTAAACAGCTTAGCCGGGGAGCTGTTTTTT
TRBV5-1	few	TRBJ2-1	.	17	CASSLGPALSSYNEQFF	TGCGCCAGCAGCTTGGGGCCAGCGCTGAGCTCCTACAATGAGCAGTTCTTC
TRBV12-3/TRBV12-4	many	TRBJ2-7	.	13	CASSPSGWYEQYF	TGTGCCAGCAGCCCCTCTGGGTGGTACGAGCAGTACTTC
TRBV11-2	.	TRBJ2-2	TRBD2	18	CASSLKTSGRGNTGELFF	TGTGCCAGCAGCTTAAAGACTAGCGGGAGAGGGAACACCGGGGAGCTGTTTTTT
TRBV6-1	many	TRBJ1-5	TRBD1	17	CASKGALLQYSNQPQHF	TGTGCCAGCAAGGGGGCTCTCCTTCAATATAGCAATCAGCCCCAGCATTTT
TRBV5-4	.	TRBJ2-7	.	15	CASSLGRDAVYEQYF	TGTGCCAGCAGCTTGGGCCGGGATGCCGTCTACGAGCAGTACTTC
TRBV20-1	many	TRBJ2-1	TRBD1	13	CSAAGQGANEQFF	TGCAGTGCGGCGGGACAGGGGGCCAATGAGCAGTTCTTC
TRBV5-1	.	TRBJ2-3	.	16	CASSLELGASTDTQYF	TGCGCCAGCAGCTTGGAATTAGGGGCCAGCACAGATACGCAGTATTTT
TRBV5-1	many	TRBJ2-2	TRBD2	17	CASRSNSGTSQTGELFF	TGCGCCAGCAGATCTAACTCCGGGACTAGTCAGACCGGGGAGCTGTTTTTT
TRBV11-2	many	TRBJ2-3	TRBD1	14	CASTPQGGVNTQYF	TGTGCCAGCACCCCACAGGGGGGAGTAAATACGCAGTATTTT
TRBV28	once	TRBJ1-2	.	15	CAARGQSNYRSGYTF	TGTGCCGCGAGAGGACAGTCAAACTATCGCTCTGGCTACACCTTC
TRBV19	.	TRBJ1-1	TRBD1	13	CASSIQGAGEAFF	TGTGCCAGTAGTATACAGGGGGCAGGAGAAGCTTTCTTT
TRBV28	few	TRBJ2-5	.	13	CASGLMNQETQYF	TGTGCCAGCGGTTTGATGAACCAAGAGACCCAGTACTTC
TRBV18	many	TRBJ1-3	.	16	CASSPNAATSGNTIYF	TGTGCCAGCTCACCAAATGCAGCTACCTCTGGAAACACCATATATTTT
TRBV10-1	many	TRBJ2-2	.	16	CASSEIYPANTGELFF	TGCGCCAGCAGTGAAATTTATCCTGCGAACACCGGGGAGCTGTTTTTT
TRBV6-1	.	TRBJ2-7	TRBD2	15	CASSGGGAYSYEQYF	TGTGCCAGCAGCGGGGGGGGTGCGTATTCCTACGAGCAGTACTTC
TRBV11-2	many	TRBJ1-1	.	15	CASSLDLGLNTEAFF	TGTGCCAGCAGCTTAGATTTGGGTCTGAACACTGAAGCTTTCTTT
TRBV6-1	many	TRBJ2-3	TRBD2	12	CGASGRTDTQYF	TGTGGGGCTAGCGGGAGGACAGATACGCAGTATTTT